Shown below are 9 T cell receptor beta chains from a single sample sequenced in a study of tumour-infiltrating T cells in Burkitt lymphoma. Data came from immunoSEQ multiplex PCR; TCRdb stores just in-frame clones and leaves some out. The sample gives more than 45,000 clones, roughly 30% of which show up once; 2.9% is in the top ten. The sequencing input was tumor tissue. The receptors were gathered from a human donor with Burkitt lymphoma.

The V gene is TRBV5-1, the J gene TRBJ1-1, with D tentatively TRBD1 (5 bases). Trimming cost V 4 bases and J 1 base, with 11 bases left between them. The length of the CDR3 is 14 residues. Germline V gene lookup returns CDR1 SGHRS and CDR2 YFSETQ. The CDR3 spells CASSPGTGNTEAFF. The CDR3 nucleotides read TGCGCCAGCAGCCCGGGTACAGGGAACACTGAAGCTTTCTTT. Full variable domain (remainder filled in from reference TRBV5-1 and TRBJ1-1): KAGVTQTPRYLIKTRGQQVTLSCSPISGHRSVSWYQQTPGQGLQFLFEYFSETQRNKGNFPGRFSGRQFSNSRSEMNVSTLELGDSALYLCASSPGTGNTEAFFGQGTRLTVV.

The gene calls are TRBV14 and TRBJ1-1, with 8 bases that match TRBD1. This CDR3 region has 13 residues. Trimming removed 5 bases from V and 4 bases from J; junction bases left unmatched: 3. From germline, CDR1 is SGHDN and CDR2 FVKESK. CDR3 bases: TGTGCCAGCAGCTCCAGGGGGCGCACTGAAGCTTTCTTT. Translated, it gives CASSSRGRTEAFF.

The chain has TRBV7-2 and TRBJ2-7; D gene uncertain. This CDR3 comprises 15 residues. Trimming pared 6 bases from V and 3 bases from J, leaving 18 bases between. Germline CDR1 and CDR2: SGHTA and FQGNSA. This CDR3 reads CASRPTTFPNYEQYF. The CDR3 DNA reads as TGTGCCAGCAGGCCGACAACCTTTCCGAACTACGAGCAGTACTTC.

This clone was counted between two and nine times. The chain carries TRBV2 and TRBJ1-5; 9 positions match TRBD1. Looked up from germline, CDR1 is SNHLY and CDR2 is FYNNEI. V shed 5 bases, J shed 5 bases, and the junction held 4 bases outside the gene matches. The CDR3 is made up of 14 amino acids. In DNA form, the CDR3 reads TGTGCCAGCAGTCCGACAGGGGGGGATCAGCCCCAGCATTTT. This translates into CASSPTGGDQPQHF. The whole variable domain, remainder taken from reference TRBV2 and TRBJ1-5, is EPEVTQTPSHQVTQMGQEVILRCVPISNHLYFYWYRQILGQKVEFLVSFYNNEISEKSEIFDDQFSVERPDGSNFTLKIRSTKLEDSAMYFCASSPTGGDQPQHFGDGTRLSIL.

The chain has TRBV30 and TRBJ2-3, with D maybe TRBD1 (6 bases). CDR1 and CDR2 from the germline V gene are GTSNPN and SVGIG (reference sequence). Trimming removed 3 bases from V and 9 bases from J, with 10 bases in between. This CDR3 is 11 amino acids long. CDR3 bases: TGTGCCTGGAGCCGGGGACAAACGCAGTATTTT. This codes for CAWSRGQTQYF.

This clone came up a few times. The chain joins TRBV6-5 to TRBJ1-5; 10 positions agree with TRBD1. Germline V lookup: CDR1 MNHEY, CDR2 SVGAGI. Trimming removed 5 bases from V and 4 bases from J; junction bases left unmatched: 2. CDR3 size: 14 residues. The CDR3 region has the DNA TGTGCCAGCAGTCCGGGACAGGGGAATCAGCCCCAGCATTTT. Its protein is CASSPGQGNQPQHF.

This clone appeared a few times. In nucleotides, the CDR3 is TGTGCCAGCAGCCAACCGGTCGGACAGAACACCGGGGAGCTGTTTTTT. It is translated as CASSQPVGQNTGELFF. This chain links TRBV7-2 with TRBJ2-2; a weak D match, TRBD1 (5 bases). CDR1 and CDR2 (germline): SGHTA, FQGNSA. The CDR3 has 16 amino acids. V was pared by 5 bases and J by 1 base, with 14 bases between.

This clone is medium-sized within its sample. The chain uses TRBV30 and TRBJ1-5; no reliable D call. V was cut by 0 bases and J by 2 bases, with 14 bases left in between. This CDR3 spans 16 amino acids. Germline V gives CDR1 GTSNPN, CDR2 SVGIG (reference sequence). CDR3 DNA sequence: TGTGCCTGGAGTGTAGGGCGGGGTCTGGGCAATCAGCCCCAGCATTTT. Protein sequence: CAWSVGRGLGNQPQHF.

The chain employs TRBV6-1 and TRBJ2-5; D is tentatively TRBD1 or TRBD2 (6 bases each). This CDR3 has 12 residues. V dropped 9 bases and J dropped 6 bases, with 14 bases sitting between them. Germline CDR1 is MNHNS and CDR2 is SASEGT. The CDR3, as DNA: TGTGCCAGTGGAGGGGGGAGCCAGACCCAGTACTTC. Translating gives CASGGGSQTQYF.